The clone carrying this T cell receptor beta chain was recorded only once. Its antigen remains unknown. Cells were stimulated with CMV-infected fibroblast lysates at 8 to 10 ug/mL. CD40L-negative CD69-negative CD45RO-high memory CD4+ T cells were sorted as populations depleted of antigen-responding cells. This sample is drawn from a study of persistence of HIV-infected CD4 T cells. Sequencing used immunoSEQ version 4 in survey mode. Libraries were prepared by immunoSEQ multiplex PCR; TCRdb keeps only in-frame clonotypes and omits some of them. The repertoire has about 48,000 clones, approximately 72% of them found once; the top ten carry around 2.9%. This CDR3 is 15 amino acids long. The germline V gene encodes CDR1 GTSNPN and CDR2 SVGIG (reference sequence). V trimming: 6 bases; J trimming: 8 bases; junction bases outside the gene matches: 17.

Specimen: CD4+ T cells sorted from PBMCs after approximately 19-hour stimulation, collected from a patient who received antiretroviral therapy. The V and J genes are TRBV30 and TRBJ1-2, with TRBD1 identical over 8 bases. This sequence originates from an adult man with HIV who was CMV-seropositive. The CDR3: CACPTGTGRRGGYTF. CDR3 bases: TGTGCCTGCCCGACAGGGACAGGCCGGCGAGGAGGCTACACCTTC.